The rows below give T cell receptor beta chains drawn from one sample of a study of spatial heterogeneity in lung cancer. In TCRdb, the 5' RACE reads were re-called with MiXCR into one record per CDR3 protein. The sample lists more than 6,000 distinct CDR3 sequences, 9.7% occurring once. The source material was normal lung tissue next to the tumor, sampled at surgery. The receptors were sampled from a male donor with early-stage non-small cell lung cancer. Each CDR3 is given with its conserved first and last residue. A D gene is named only where the DNA matches it firmly. A row's size may be missing; if present it is once, few, many or a size class.

d_call j_call v_call clone_size cdr3_nt cdr3_aa
- TRBJ2-3 TRBV3-2 many TGTGCCAGCAGCCAAGGCCCCGGGAGGCGGGTGTTAAACACAGATACGCAGTATTTT CASSQGPGRRVLNTDTQYF
- TRBJ2-7 TRBV11-2 few TGTGCCAGCAGCCCGAGCGTGTCCTCCTACGAGCAGTACTTC CASSPSVSSYEQYF
TRBD2 TRBJ2-5 TRBV29-1 - TGCAGCGTGGGGCGGGGGGAGACCCAGTACTTC CSVGRGETQYF
- TRBJ1-1 TRBV24-1 many TGTGCCACCAGTGATTCCGGACATAACACTGAAGCTTTCTTT CATSDSGHNTEAFF
TRBD1 TRBJ1-2 TRBV20-1 many TGCAGTGCTAGAGATTTTGGGGGGGACAGGCGGAACTATGGCTACACCTTC CSARDFGGDRRNYGYTF
- TRBJ1-1 TRBV15 many TGTGCCACCAGCAGAGGGTCAGTGAACACTGAAGCTTTCTTT CATSRGSVNTEAFF
- TRBJ1-3 TRBV6-4 - TGTGCCAGCAGCCCACCCCGGACAGTTTCCGAGCCTGGAAACACCATATATTTT CASSPPRTVSEPGNTIYF
TRBD1 TRBJ2-7 TRBV5-6 many TGTGCCAGCGGGGCTTCAGGGGGCTTCGGAACCTACGAGCAGTACTTC CASGASGGFGTYEQYF
- TRBJ2-1 TRBV5-1 many TGCGCCAGCAGCCCACAACTAGCTGAGAACAATGAGCAGTTCTTC CASSPQLAENNEQFF
TRBD2 TRBJ2-5 TRBV7-9 many TGTGCCAGCAGCTTATGGCGGGGGAATCAAGAGACCCAGTACTTC CASSLWRGNQETQYF